This passage covers 2 T cell receptor beta chains from one sample sequenced in a study of T cell clonotyping in hematopoietic cell transplantation. The repertoire was sequenced with immunoSEQ multiplex PCR; TCRdb's copy has only in-frame clones and lacks some. The sample lists about 9,300 clones; roughly 90% were seen once. This material consisted of PBMCs, taken 180 days after allogeneic stem cell transplant. The origin of the receptors is a human patient who had an allogeneic stem cell transplant, so the T cells may come from the graft donor. The donor label of this sample is uncertain. Some clones in this sample may be carry-over from other donors' samples.

The chain joins TRBV7-2 to TRBJ1-1; TRBD1 might be the D (5 bases). The ends were cut back, 3 bases at V and 8 bases at J, with 13 bases in the middle. Germline V lookup: CDR1 SGHTA, CDR2 FQGNSA. CDR3 length: 13 residues. CDR3 loop: CASSLLGAAEAFF. In DNA, the CDR3 is TGTGCCAGCAGCTTGTTAGGGGCGGCGGAAGCTTTCTTT.

By share, this clone ranks as medium-sized (0.01 to 0.1%). The CDR3: CASSSQQGRIETQYF. The CDR3 DNA is TGTGCCAGCAGCTCCCAGCAGGGGAGAATAGAGACCCAGTACTTC. The rearrangement links TRBV7-2 to TRBJ2-5; possibly TRBD1 for D (6 bases). Trimming removed 4 bases at V and 4 bases at J, with 16 bases between. The CDR3 covers 15 residues. Germline V CDR1 and CDR2: SGHTA, FQGNSA.